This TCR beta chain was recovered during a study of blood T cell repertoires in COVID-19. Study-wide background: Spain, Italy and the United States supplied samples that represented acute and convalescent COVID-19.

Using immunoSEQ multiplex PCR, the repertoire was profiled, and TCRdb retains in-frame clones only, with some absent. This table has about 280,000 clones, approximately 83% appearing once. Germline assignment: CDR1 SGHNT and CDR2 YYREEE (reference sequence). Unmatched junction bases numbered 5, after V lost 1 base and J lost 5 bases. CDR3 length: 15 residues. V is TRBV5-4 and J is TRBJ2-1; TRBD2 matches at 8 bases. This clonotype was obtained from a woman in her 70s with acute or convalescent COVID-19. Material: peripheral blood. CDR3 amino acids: CASSLTGGGHNEQFF. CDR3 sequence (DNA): TGTGCCAGCAGCTTGACGGGGGGGGGACACAATGAGCAGTTCTTC.